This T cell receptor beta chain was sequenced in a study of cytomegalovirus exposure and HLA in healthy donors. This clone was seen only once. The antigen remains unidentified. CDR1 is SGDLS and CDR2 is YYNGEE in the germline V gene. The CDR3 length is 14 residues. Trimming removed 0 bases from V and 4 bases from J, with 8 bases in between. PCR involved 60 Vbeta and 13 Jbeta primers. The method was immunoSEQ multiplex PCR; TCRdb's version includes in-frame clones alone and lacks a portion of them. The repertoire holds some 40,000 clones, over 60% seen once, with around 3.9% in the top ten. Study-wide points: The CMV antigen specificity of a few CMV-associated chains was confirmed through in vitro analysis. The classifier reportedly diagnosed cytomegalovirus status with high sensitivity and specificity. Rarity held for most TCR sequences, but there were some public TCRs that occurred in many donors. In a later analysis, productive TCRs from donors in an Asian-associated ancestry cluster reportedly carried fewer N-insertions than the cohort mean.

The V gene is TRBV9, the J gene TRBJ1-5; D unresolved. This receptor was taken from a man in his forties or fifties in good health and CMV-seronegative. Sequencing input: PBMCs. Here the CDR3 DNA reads TGTGCCAGCAGCGTAGGATCCAGTAATCAGCCCCAGCATTTT. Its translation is CASSVGSSNQPQHF.